These 20 T cell receptor beta chains originate from one sample sequenced in a study of neurological immune-mediated disorders. TCRdb processed the 5' RACE reads anew with MiXCR; each CDR3 protein has one entry. The sample shows approximately 82,000 distinct CDR3 sequences, around 13% of them seen only once. Time point of the sample: longitudinal time-point 2. The source material was PBMCs. The origin of the receptors is a female donor with HTLV-1-associated myelopathy (HAM/TSP).

This clonotype was recorded at least ten times. The chain carries TRBV7-2 and TRBJ2-1; 7 positions match TRBD1. The CDR3 is made up of 13 amino acids. Germline V CDR1 and CDR2: SGHTA, FQGNSA. Germline trimming cut 3 bases from V and 8 bases from J; bases unmatched to any gene: 4. This chain's CDR3 is CASSFQGVDEQFF. The DNA of the CDR3 is TGTGCCAGCAGCTTTCAGGGGGTGGATGAGCAGTTCTTC.

This clonotype was counted many times. This chain links TRBV6-1 with TRBJ2-7; no definite D call. Germline assignment: CDR1 MNHNS and CDR2 SASEGT. The V end lost 4 bases, the J end lost 1 base, and 5 bases lay between the germline ends. The CDR3 is 12 residues long. This chain's CDR3 is CASSAVSYEQYF. CDR3 bases: TGTGCCAGCAGTGCAGTTTCCTACGAGCAGTACTTC.

This clonotype was seen repeatedly, ten times or more. This chain links TRBV5-1 with TRBJ2-6, with D perhaps matching TRBD1 (6 bases). The CDR3 runs to 16 residues. Germline CDR1 is SGHRS and CDR2 is YFSETQ. V was shortened by 3 bases and J by 1 base, with 11 bases between the two germline ends. The CDR3 region has the DNA TGCGCCAGCAGCTCTACAGGGATATCTGGGGCCAACGTCCTGACTTTC. Its protein product is CASSSTGISGANVLTF.

The gene calls are TRBV20-1 and TRBJ2-2; D ambiguous. The germline V and J ends were trimmed by 0 bases and 9 bases, with 14 bases remaining between them. Germline CDR1 is DFQATT and CDR2 is SNEGSKA (reference sequence). The CDR3 runs to 14 residues. CDR3 in amino acids: CSARERASTWELFF. The CDR3 DNA reads TGCAGTGCTAGAGAGAGAGCGAGCACATGGGAGCTGTTTTTT.

This clonotype was counted a few times. V gene TRBV3-1 combines with J gene TRBJ2-7; D remains unclear. CDR1 and CDR2 (germline): LGHDT, YNNKEL (reference sequence). The ends were cut back, 4 bases at V and 6 bases at J, with 13 bases in the middle. The CDR3 has 13 residues. The CDR3 protein is CASSPTLEGEQYF. The CDR3 DNA sequence: TGTGCCAGCAGCCCTACCCTCGAAGGCGAGCAGTACTTC.

The chain employs TRBV7-9 and TRBJ2-5; D is uncertain. The CDR3 consists of 15 residues. CDR1 is SEHNR, CDR2 FQNEAQ, per germline (reference sequence). V was trimmed by 5 bases and J by 0 bases, leaving 13 bases between them. Here the CDR3 reads CASSPTQQNQETQYF. The CDR3 nucleotides are TGTGCCAGCAGCCCGACTCAACAGAACCAAGAGACCCAGTACTTC. The whole variable domain, filled in from reference TRBV7-9 and TRBJ2-5, reads DTGVSQNPRHKITKRGQNVTFRCDPISEHNRLYWYRQTLGQGPEFLTYFQNEAQLEKSRLLSDRFSAERPKGSFSTLEIQRTEQGDSAMYLCASSPTQQNQETQYFGPGTRLLVL.

This clonotype was seen repeatedly, ten times or more. This chain uses TRBV12-3 or TRBV12-4 with TRBJ2-1; 10 bases fit TRBD2. CDR3 length: 16 amino acids. The J segment lost 6 bases and the V segment lost 6 bases, leaving 11 bases of the junction unmatched. The CDR3 sequence is CASSLPSGGGGNEQFF. In nucleotides, the CDR3 is TGTGCCAGCAGCCTGCCGAGCGGGGGGGGAGGCAATGAGCAGTTCTTC.

This clonotype was recorded many times. The chain uses TRBV28 and TRBJ2-3; TRBD2 matches at 8 bases. After removal of 8 bases from V and 6 bases from J, the junction contained 13 bases not matched to a gene. CDR1 and CDR2 (germline): MDHEN, SYDVKM. The CDR3 is 15 amino acids. Here the CDR3 DNA reads TGTGCCAGCTCGGAACGGGGGGGGGGATACGATACGCAGTATTTT. Its protein product is CASSERGGGYDTQYF.

This clonotype came up many times. The chain has TRBV5-6 and TRBJ2-5; the D is unclear. CDR3 length: 14 residues. Trimming removed 2 bases at V and 6 bases at J, with 14 bases between. The V gene's germline CDR1 is SGHDT and CDR2 YYEEEE. Here the CDR3 DNA reads TGTGCCAGCAGCTTTGCCCCAGCCCCACAGACCCAGTACTTC. This sequence encodes CASSFAPAPQTQYF.

This clonotype was picked up many times. This chain uses TRBV3-1 with TRBJ2-3; D unclear. The germline V gene encodes CDR1 LGHDT and CDR2 YNNKEL (reference sequence). Trimming took 5 bases from V and 6 from J, leaving 9 bases between them. This CDR3 is 12 amino acids long. The CDR3 DNA follows: TGTGCCAGCAGCATGCTGACGGATACGCAGTATTTT. Translation: CASSMLTDTQYF.

This clonotype came up many times. V and J are TRBV5-1 and TRBJ2-5, with unresolved D. The length of the CDR3 is 13 residues. Germline lookup yields CDR1 SGHRS and CDR2 YFSETQ. Trimming took off 2 bases at V and 4 bases at J, with 9 bases between the two ends. The DNA for the CDR3 is TGCGCCAGCAGCTTTTACGGCGGAGAGACCCAGTACTTC. This sequence encodes CASSFYGGETQYF.

This clonotype was recorded at least ten times. This chain joins TRBV6-5 and TRBJ2-7, with D perhaps matching TRBD1 (6 bases). Trimming removed 2 bases at V and 0 bases at J, with 11 bases between. This CDR3 comprises 15 residues. The germline V gene encodes CDR1 MNHEY and CDR2 SVGAGI. The CDR3 loop reads CASSYGAGASYEQYF. CDR3 coding DNA: TGTGCCAGCAGTTACGGGGCAGGGGCCTCCTACGAGCAGTACTTC.

This clonotype was recorded many times. The rearrangement links TRBV7-8 to TRBJ2-1; D is possibly TRBD1 (6 bases). Trimming shortened V by 3 bases and J by 9 bases, and 15 bases separated the two germline ends. The CDR3 contains 14 residues. Germline V gene lookup returns CDR1 SGHVS and CDR2 FQNEAQ. CDR3 loop: CASSLGSRGIEQFF. CDR3 nucleotide sequence: TGTGCCAGCAGCTTGGGTAGTAGGGGGATTGAGCAGTTCTTC. Combining the CDR3 with reference TRBV7-8 and TRBJ2-1 gives the whole variable domain GAGVSQSPRYKVAKRGQDVALRCDPISGHVSLFWYQQALGQGPEFLTYFQNEAQLDKSGLPSDRFFAERPEGSVSTLKIQRTQQEDSAVYLCASSLGSRGIEQFFGPGTRLTVL.

This clonotype was counted at least ten times. The chain is built from TRBV5-5 and TRBJ2-5, with 9 nucleotides matching TRBD1. The CDR3 length is 14 residues. The trim removed 3 bases at V and 1 base at J, leaving 1 base unmatched. Per the germline V gene, CDR1 is SGHKS and CDR2 is YYEKEE (reference sequence). The CDR3 sequence: CASSSGQGQETQYF. The DNA of the CDR3 is TGTGCCAGCAGCTCGGGACAGGGCCAAGAGACCCAGTACTTC.

This clonotype occurred many times. The chain is built from TRBV20-1 and TRBJ2-5; no reliable D call. The length of the CDR3 is 11 residues. V was cut by 6 bases and J by 2 bases, with 7 bases left in between. Germline loops: CDR1 DFQATT, CDR2 SNEGSKA (reference sequence). The CDR3 DNA reads as TGCAGTGCAACATCGCAAGAGACCCAGTACTTC. Protein sequence: CSATSQETQYF.

This clonotype was seen at least ten times. The rearrangement uses TRBV11-3 and TRBJ2-5; a possible D gene is TRBD1 (5 bases). With 4 bases removed from V and 5 bases from J, the gap between germline ends came to 11 bases. This CDR3 comprises 13 residues. Germline loops: CDR1 SGHNT, CDR2 YENEEA. CDR3 nucleotide sequence: TGTGCCAGCAGCTCCCGATCAGGGGAGACCCAGTACTTC. It encodes CASSSRSGETQYF. Looking up the rest from reference TRBV11-3 and TRBJ2-5 gives the full variable domain: EAGVVQSPRYKIIEKKQPVAFWCNPISGHNTLYWYLQNLGQGPELLIRYENEEAVDDSQLPKDRFSAERLKGVDSTLKIQPAELGDSAVYLCASSSRSGETQYFGPGTRLLVL.

The V gene is TRBV5-1, the J gene TRBJ2-7; D is ambiguous. This CDR3 has 15 amino acids. Germline assignment: CDR1 SGHRS and CDR2 YFSETQ. V was cut by 2 bases and J by 0 bases, with 12 bases left in between. The CDR3 sequence: CASSFAYYDSYEQYF. The DNA for the CDR3 is TGCGCCAGCAGCTTCGCATACTACGACTCCTACGAGCAGTACTTC.

This chain connects TRBV6-5 to TRBJ2-7; the D gene is possibly TRBD1 (6 bases). CDR1 MNHEY and CDR2 SVGAGI come from the germline V gene. This CDR3 is 14 amino acids long. Trimming removed 6 bases at V and 4 bases at J, with 16 bases between. The CDR3 sequence is CASSRLGHKYEQYF. The CDR3 DNA follows: TGTGCCAGCAGCCGCCTGGGACATAAATACGAGCAGTACTTC.

This clonotype was detected ten times or more. The V call is TRBV28, the J call TRBJ2-1; no definite D call. V was cut by 6 bases and J by 7 bases, with 7 bases left in between. Germline V gene sequence: CDR1 MDHEN, CDR2 SYDVKM. The length of the CDR3 is 11 residues. CDR3 amino acids: CASRPWNEQFF. CDR3 nucleotides: TGTGCCAGCAGACCATGGAATGAGCAGTTCTTC.

This clonotype has at least ten counts. The V and J genes are TRBV29-1 and TRBJ1-2, with D possibly matching TRBD1 (5 bases). The CDR3 covers 13 residues. Germline-derived CDR1 and CDR2 are SQVTM and ANQGSEA. Trimming took off 3 bases at V and 3 bases at J, with 11 bases between the two ends. The CDR3 region is CSVDRETYYGYTF. The CDR3 DNA is TGCAGCGTTGACAGGGAAACCTACTATGGCTACACCTTC.